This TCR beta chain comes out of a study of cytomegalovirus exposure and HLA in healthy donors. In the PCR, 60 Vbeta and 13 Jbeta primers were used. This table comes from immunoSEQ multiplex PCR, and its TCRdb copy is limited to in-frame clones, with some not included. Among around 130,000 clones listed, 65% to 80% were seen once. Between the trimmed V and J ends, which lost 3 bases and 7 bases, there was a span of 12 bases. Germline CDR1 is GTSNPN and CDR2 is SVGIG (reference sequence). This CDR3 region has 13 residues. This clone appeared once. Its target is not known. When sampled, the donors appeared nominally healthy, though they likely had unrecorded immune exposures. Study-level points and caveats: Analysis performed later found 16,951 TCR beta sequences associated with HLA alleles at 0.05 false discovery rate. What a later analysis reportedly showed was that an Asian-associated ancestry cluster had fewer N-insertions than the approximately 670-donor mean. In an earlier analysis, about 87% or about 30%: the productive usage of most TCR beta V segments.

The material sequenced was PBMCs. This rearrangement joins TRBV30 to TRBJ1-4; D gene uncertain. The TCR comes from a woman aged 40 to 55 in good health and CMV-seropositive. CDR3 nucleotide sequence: TGTGCCTGGAGCCGTGATCCCAGTGAAAAACTGTTTTTT. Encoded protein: CAWSRDPSEKLFF.